These 21 T cell receptor beta chains were all obtained from the same sample, sequenced in a study of blood T cell repertoires in COVID-19 (dated by TCRdb to 2020 to 2022). The method behind the library was the immunoSEQ multiplex PCR assay. As stored in TCRdb, this immuneACCESS dataset retains in-frame rearrangements with V and J assigned. A fraction of the clones does not appear; measured against another copy, unresolved V genes explain less than half of the discrepancy, and the remainder lacks a known reason. Across this sample there are around 250,000 clones, with around 89% seen only once. Under 2.5% of the sample is in the top ten clones. The sample comprised peripheral blood. The source is a woman aged 55-70 years with COVID-19, enrolled during active disease.

The chain recombines TRBV7-9 with TRBJ2-1; 12 positions agree with TRBD1. The CDR3 consists of 14 residues. V lost 4 bases and J lost 8; bases outside the gene matches: 3. The germline V gene encodes CDR1 SEHNR and CDR2 FQNEAQ (reference sequence). The CDR3 nucleotides are TGTGCCAGCAGCTCGGGACAGGGGGCCCATGAGCAGTTCTTC. Encoded protein: CASSSGQGAHEQFF.

J is TRBJ1-4 and V is TRBV27, with no clear D. The V and J ends lost 6 bases and 8 bases respectively, with 13 bases between them. Germline CDR1 is MNHEY and CDR2 is SMNVEV (reference sequence). The CDR3 runs to 13 residues. CDR3 DNA sequence: TGTGCCAGCAGCCCTGCGAGGAGAGAAAAACTGTTTTTT. Amino acid sequence: CASSPARREKLFF. The whole variable domain, filled in from reference TRBV27 and TRBJ1-4, reads EAQVTQNPRYLITVTGKKLTVTCSQNMNHEYMSWYRQDPGLGLRQIYYSMNVEVTDKGDVPEGYKVSRKEKRNFPLILESPSPNQTSLYFCASSPARREKLFFGSGTQLSVL.

The chain joins TRBV6-2 or TRBV6-3 to TRBJ1-5, with D tentatively TRBD1 (6 bases). V was clipped by 0 bases and J by 0 bases, with 18 bases between them. This CDR3 contains 19 residues. Germline values: CDR1 MNHEY, CDR2 SVGEGT. The CDR3 DNA is TGTGCCAGCAGTTACTCGACGTCGCGACAGGAATATAGCAATCAGCCCCAGCATTTT. This gives the protein CASSYSTSRQEYSNQPQHF.

The V and J genes are TRBV24-1 and TRBJ1-3, with D possibly matching TRBD1 (5 bases). Per the germline V gene, CDR1 is KGHDR and CDR2 is SFDVKD. There are 18 residues in the CDR3. Trimming took off 0 bases at V and 2 bases at J, with 16 bases between the two ends. The CDR3 nucleotides read TGTGCCACCAGTGATTTGCGGGGGTTAGGGTTACCTGGAAACACCATATATTTT. This sequence encodes CATSDLRGLGLPGNTIYF.

V is TRBV7-2 and J is TRBJ1-2; D remains ambiguous. CDR1 and CDR2 (germline): SGHTA, FQGNSA. CDR3 length: 13 amino acids. V gave up 2 bases and J gave up 6 bases, with 10 bases separating them. Here the CDR3 reads CASSLSRRNGYTF. The CDR3 DNA reads as TGTGCCAGCAGCTTATCCAGGAGGAATGGCTACACCTTC. The variable domain in full, completed from reference TRBV7-2 and TRBJ1-2, reads GAGVSQSPSNKVTEKGKDVELRCDPISGHTALYWYRQSLGQGLEFLIYFQGNSAPDKSGLPSDRFSAERTGGSVSTLTIQRTQQEDSAVYLCASSLSRRNGYTFGSGTRLTVV.

The CDR3 DNA reads as TGTGCCAGCAGCGCAAATTCGGACAGGGAATACTATGGCTACACCTTC. This sequence encodes CASSANSDREYYGYTF. The chain recombines TRBV9 with TRBJ1-2; 8 bases are a match to TRBD1. Germline CDR1 reads SGDLS; CDR2 reads YYNGEE. V lost 3 bases to trimming and J lost 3 bases; unmatched junction nucleotides: 10. This CDR3 spans 16 amino acids. The variable domain in full, with the rest retrieved from reference TRBV9 and TRBJ1-2, is DSGVTQTPKHLITATGQRVTLRCSPRSGDLSVYWYQQSLDQGLQFLIQYYNGEERAKGNILERFSAQQFPDLHSELNLSSLELGDSALYFCASSANSDREYYGYTFGSGTRLTVV.

The CDR3 coding sequence is TGTGCCAGCAGCTTAACGGGGTCCGGGGCCAACGTCCTGACTTTC. Its protein product is CASSLTGSGANVLTF. V gene TRBV7-2 combines with J gene TRBJ2-6; weak D call: TRBD2 (5 bases). Trimming took 2 bases from V and 4 from J, leaving 9 bases between them. The CDR3 has 15 residues. CDR1 and CDR2 from the germline V gene are SGHTA and FQGNSA.

The V call is TRBV5-4, the J call TRBJ1-2, with 10 bases aligning to TRBD1. Per the germline V gene, CDR1 is SGHNT and CDR2 is YYREEE (reference sequence). V lost 2 bases and J lost 3; bases outside the gene matches: 1. The CDR3 runs 14 residues. The CDR3 region has the DNA TGTGCCAGCAGCTTCGGACAGGGGGACTATGGCTACACCTTC. Its translation is CASSFGQGDYGYTF.

The chain is built from TRBV5-1 and TRBJ1-6; no reliable D call. With 0 bases removed from V and 10 bases from J, the gap between germline ends came to 11 bases. CDR3 length: 14 amino acids. Germline values: CDR1 SGHRS, CDR2 YFSETQ. Here the CDR3 reads CASSLAGMGSPLHF. In nucleotides, the CDR3 is TGCGCCAGCAGCTTGGCGGGGATGGGATCACCCCTCCACTTT.

This chain connects TRBV12-3 or TRBV12-4 to TRBJ1-5; TRBD1 matches 9 bases. V shed 6 bases and J 4 bases; nucleotides not matched to a gene: 1. CDR3 length: 13 amino acids. DNA for the CDR3: TGTGCCAGCAGAGGGACAGGGAATCAGCCCCAGCATTTT. Amino acids: CASRGTGNQPQHF.

This clone was observed a single time. The genes are TRBV6-2 or TRBV6-3 and TRBJ1-2; 7 positions agree with TRBD1. Germline loops: CDR1 MNHEY, CDR2 SVGEGT. V shed 5 bases and J 2 bases; nucleotides not matched to a gene: 2. The CDR3 runs 13 residues. The CDR3 spells CASSLTGNYGYTF. CDR3 DNA sequence: TGTGCCAGCAGTCTGACAGGGAACTATGGCTACACCTTC.

V gene TRBV19 combines with J gene TRBJ2-3, with TRBD2 identical over 8 bases. From germline, CDR1 is LNHDA and CDR2 SQIVND (reference sequence). This CDR3 comprises 16 residues. The V segment lost 6 bases and the J segment 4 bases; nucleotides outside the gene matches: 12. DNA for the CDR3: TGTGCCAGTAGGTCTCCCCCGGGGGGGCGGGCAGATACGCAGTATTTT. It translates to CASRSPPGGRADTQYF.

The count of this clone is one. The chain's CDR3 is CASTPGTIQETQYF. CDR3 nucleotide sequence: TGCGCCAGCACCCCCGGGACAATACAAGAGACCCAGTACTTC. The V and J genes are TRBV5-1 and TRBJ2-5, with D possibly TRBD1 on 6 matching bases. V lost 6 bases and J lost 2, with 14 bases in between. The germline CDR1 and CDR2 sequences are SGHRS and YFSETQ. The CDR3 has 14 residues.

The CDR3 is CASSPLQGGRRSVAFF. Written as DNA, the CDR3 is TGTGCCAGTAGTCCCCTTCAGGGAGGGAGGCGGTCGGTGGCTTTCTTT. The chain couples TRBV19 to TRBJ1-1, with D possibly TRBD1 on 5 matching bases. The CDR3 spans 16 residues. The V end was cut by 5 bases, the J end by 11 bases, with 27 bases between. Germline CDR1 LNHDA, CDR2 SQIVND (reference sequence).

This clone was detected once. The J gene is TRBJ2-7, the V gene TRBV5-4; TRBD2 matches 7 bases. CDR3 length: 16 residues. The V gene's germline CDR1 is SGHNT and CDR2 YYREEE (reference sequence). Germline trimming cut 4 bases from V and 1 base from J; bases unmatched to any gene: 11. As DNA, the CDR3 is TGTGCCAGCAGCGGCGGGAGTGGACCGATATCCTACGAGCAGTACTTC. This translates into CASSGGSGPISYEQYF. Complete variable domain (other parts from reference TRBV5-4 and TRBJ2-7): ETGVTQSPTHLIKTRGQQVTLRCSSQSGHNTVSWYQQALGQGPQFIFQYYREEENGRGNFPPRFSGLQFPNYSSELNVNALELDDSALYLCASSGGSGPISYEQYFGPGTRLTVT.

The rearrangement joins TRBV5-4 to TRBJ1-1; 7 bases agree with TRBD1. Germline assignment: CDR1 SGHNT and CDR2 YYREEE (reference sequence). J lost 0 bases, V lost 4 bases, and 6 bases had no gene match. This CDR3 spans 15 amino acids. The CDR3 loop is CASSRRTGLNTEAFF. The CDR3 region has the DNA TGTGCCAGCAGCCGCCGGACAGGATTGAACACTGAAGCTTTCTTT. Full variable domain (rest looked up from reference TRBV5-4 and TRBJ1-1): ETGVTQSPTHLIKTRGQQVTLRCSSQSGHNTVSWYQQALGQGPQFIFQYYREEENGRGNFPPRFSGLQFPNYSSELNVNALELDDSALYLCASSRRTGLNTEAFFGQGTRLTVV.

In its sample, this clone was seen once. The J gene is TRBJ1-6, the V gene TRBV7-3; perhaps TRBD1 as D (5 bases). Trimming removed 1 base from V and 7 bases from J, with 11 bases in between. Germline CDR1 and CDR2: SGHTA and FQGTGA. The CDR3 loop spans 15 amino acids. The CDR3 spells CASSLSRVGNSPLHF. The CDR3 DNA follows: TGTGCCAGCAGCTTAAGCAGGGTAGGAAATTCACCCCTCCACTTT.

This clone was observed a few times. This chain links TRBV12-3 or TRBV12-4 with TRBJ1-2; unclear D gene. V lost 4 bases and J lost 6, with 12 bases in between. The CDR3 is 13 residues long. The CDR3 reads CASSSPLKDGYTF. CDR3 nucleotides: TGTGCCAGCAGTTCTCCGCTAAAAGATGGCTACACCTTC.

The chain carries TRBV5-1 and TRBJ1-1; 7 bases match TRBD1. CDR1 is SGHRS and CDR2 is YFSETQ in the germline V gene. The CDR3 totals 16 residues. With 0 bases clipped from V and 2 bases from J, the junction kept 7 bases outside the gene matches. In nucleotides, the CDR3 is TGCGCCAGCAGCTTGGCCGGGCAGGGGGGCAACACTGAAGCTTTCTTT. It codes for CASSLAGQGGNTEAFF.

J is TRBJ1-6 and V is TRBV6-1, with 7 nucleotides matching TRBD1. The CDR3 has 15 residues. V lost 2 bases to trimming and J lost 7 bases; unmatched junction nucleotides: 5. The germline CDR1 and CDR2 sequences are MNHNS and SASEGT. CDR3 in DNA: TGTGCCAGCAGTGAAAGTCAGGGGGTCAATTCACCCCTCCACTTT. It codes for CASSESQGVNSPLHF.

The chain combines TRBV19 with TRBJ1-3; D call uncertain. This CDR3 is built from 14 residues. V gave up 3 bases and J gave up 2 bases, with 8 bases separating them. The germline CDR1 and CDR2 sequences are LNHDA and SQIVND (reference sequence). CDR3 nucleotides: TGTGCCAGTAGTATTCAACAAGCTGGAAACACCATATATTTT. Translating it yields CASSIQQAGNTIYF.